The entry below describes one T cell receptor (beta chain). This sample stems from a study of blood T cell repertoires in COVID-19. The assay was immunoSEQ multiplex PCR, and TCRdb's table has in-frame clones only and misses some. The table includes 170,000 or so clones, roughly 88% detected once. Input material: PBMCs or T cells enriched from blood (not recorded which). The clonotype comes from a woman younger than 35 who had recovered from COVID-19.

The CDR3 sequence: CASSLVLGEGVKYSNQPQHF. CDR3 DNA sequence: TGTGCCAGCAGCCTCGTCCTGGGGGAGGGGGTAAAATATAGCAATCAGCCCCAGCATTTT. The V call is TRBV5-4, the J call TRBJ1-5; D might be TRBD1 (6 bases). This CDR3 comprises 20 residues. Germline CDR1 is SGHNT and CDR2 is YYREEE (reference sequence). V lost 4 bases and J lost 0, with 26 bases in between.